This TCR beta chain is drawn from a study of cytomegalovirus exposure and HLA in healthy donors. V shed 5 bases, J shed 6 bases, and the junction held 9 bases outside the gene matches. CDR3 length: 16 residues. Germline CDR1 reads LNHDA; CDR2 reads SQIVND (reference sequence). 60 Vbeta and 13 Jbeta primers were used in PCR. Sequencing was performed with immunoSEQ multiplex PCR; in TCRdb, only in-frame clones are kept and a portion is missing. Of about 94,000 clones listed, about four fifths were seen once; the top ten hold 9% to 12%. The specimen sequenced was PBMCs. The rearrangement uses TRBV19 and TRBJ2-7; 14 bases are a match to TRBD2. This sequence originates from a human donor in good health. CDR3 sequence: CASSPPGTSGSGEQYF. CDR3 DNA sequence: TGTGCCAGTAGTCCCCCAGGGACTAGCGGGAGCGGCGAGCAGTACTTC. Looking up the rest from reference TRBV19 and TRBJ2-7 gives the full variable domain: DGGITQSPKYLFRKEGQNVTLSCEQNLNHDAMYWYRQDPGQGLRLIYYSQIVNDFQKGDIAEGYSVSREKKESFPLTVTSAQKNPTAFYLCASSPPGTSGSGEQYFGPGTRLTVT.